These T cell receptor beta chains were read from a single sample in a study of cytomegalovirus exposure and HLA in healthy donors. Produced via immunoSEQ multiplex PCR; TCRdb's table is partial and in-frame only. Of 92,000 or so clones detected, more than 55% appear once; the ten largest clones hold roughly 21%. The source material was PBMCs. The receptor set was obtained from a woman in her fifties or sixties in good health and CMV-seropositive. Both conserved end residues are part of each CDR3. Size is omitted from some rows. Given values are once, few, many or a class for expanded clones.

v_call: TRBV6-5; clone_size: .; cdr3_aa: CASSYLTGFGTYEQYF
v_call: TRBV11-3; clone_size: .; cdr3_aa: CASSLDGRGGSTEAFF
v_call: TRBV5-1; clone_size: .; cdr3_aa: CASSTEILAGGSGDEQFF
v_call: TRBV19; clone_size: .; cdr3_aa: CASSMRTRTYEQYF
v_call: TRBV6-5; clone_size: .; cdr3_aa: CASSYWAGGTDTQYF
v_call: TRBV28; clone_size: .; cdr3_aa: CASSMMAANYGYTF
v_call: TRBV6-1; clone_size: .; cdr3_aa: CASTPIPGGGNTIYF
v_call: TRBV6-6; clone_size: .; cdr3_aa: CASKKRASGGVIEQFF
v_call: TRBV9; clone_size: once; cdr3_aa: CASTFLDGELTDTQYF
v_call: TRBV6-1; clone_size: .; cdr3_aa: CASSESQGNGYTF
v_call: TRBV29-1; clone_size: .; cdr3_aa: CSVAVNYGYTF
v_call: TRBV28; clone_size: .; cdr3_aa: CASTRSGGVGEQYF
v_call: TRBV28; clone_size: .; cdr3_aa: CASSLGTDPSSYNSPLHF
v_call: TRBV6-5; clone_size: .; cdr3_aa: CASSEGPPRGYTF
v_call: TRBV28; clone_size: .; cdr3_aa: CASSFPGILGGYTF
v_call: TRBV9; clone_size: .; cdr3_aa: CASSPAGQPHEAFF
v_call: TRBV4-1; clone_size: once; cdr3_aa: CASSQGVAGDYEQYF
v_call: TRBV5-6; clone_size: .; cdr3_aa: CASSSGELGRYEQYF
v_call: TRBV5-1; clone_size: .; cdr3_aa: CASSSWEGNSYEQYF
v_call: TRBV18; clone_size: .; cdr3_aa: CASSPQDSSGNTIYF
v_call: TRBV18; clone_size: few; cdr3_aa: CASSQTEYQPQHF
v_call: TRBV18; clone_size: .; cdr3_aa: CASSPRTGMNTEAFF
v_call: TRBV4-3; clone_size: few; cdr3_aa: CASSQEGTGKYTIYF
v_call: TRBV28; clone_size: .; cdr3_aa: CASSSMETGQETQYF
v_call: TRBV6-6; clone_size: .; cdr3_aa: CASSYSNGLKSQHF
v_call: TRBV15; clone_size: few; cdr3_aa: CATSTGELYGYTF
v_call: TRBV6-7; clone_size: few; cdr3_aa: CASSYRVIKIMELFF
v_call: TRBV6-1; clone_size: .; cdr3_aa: CASSEVDSTPLHF
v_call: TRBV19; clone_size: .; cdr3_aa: CASSTQGYDEQYF
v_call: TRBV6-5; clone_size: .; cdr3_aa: CASSLSFSDTQYF
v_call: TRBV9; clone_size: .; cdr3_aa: CASSTGTGTDNEQFF
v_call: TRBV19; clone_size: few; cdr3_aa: CASFPAGRGNTGELFF
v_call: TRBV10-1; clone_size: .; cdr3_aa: CASSVGTGGKFF
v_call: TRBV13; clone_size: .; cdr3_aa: CASSSQAGQPQHF
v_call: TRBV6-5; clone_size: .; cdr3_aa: CASSSLADGTDTQYF
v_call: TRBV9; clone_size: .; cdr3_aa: CASSEGQGIDGYTF
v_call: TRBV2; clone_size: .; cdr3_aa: CASNQGNEKLFF
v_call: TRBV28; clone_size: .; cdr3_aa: CASSPHRGTVEVYYGYTF
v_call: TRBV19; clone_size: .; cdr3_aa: CASSISGGAGEQYF
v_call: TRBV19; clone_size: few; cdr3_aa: CASSSGGYEQYF
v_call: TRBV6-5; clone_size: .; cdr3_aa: CASSLQGGNEQYF
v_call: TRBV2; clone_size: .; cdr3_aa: CASTYSNQPQHF
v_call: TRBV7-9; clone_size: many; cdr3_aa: CASRAEGGRSKSDEQFF
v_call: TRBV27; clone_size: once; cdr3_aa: CASSLSRSPYNEQFF
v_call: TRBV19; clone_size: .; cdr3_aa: CASSDRTSGAYTGELFF
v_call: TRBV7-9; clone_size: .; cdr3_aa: CASSPDLAGNTIYF
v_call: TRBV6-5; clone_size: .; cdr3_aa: CASSYSGDSNEQFF
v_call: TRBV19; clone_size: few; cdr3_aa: CASSEIRGLGVSNQPQHF
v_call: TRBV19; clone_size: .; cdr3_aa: CASSNGGLETQYF
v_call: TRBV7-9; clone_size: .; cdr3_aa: CSSSLSDRATSEQYF
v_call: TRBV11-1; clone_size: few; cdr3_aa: CASSWDFTDTQYF
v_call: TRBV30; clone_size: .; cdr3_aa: CAWSIGGRSPLHF